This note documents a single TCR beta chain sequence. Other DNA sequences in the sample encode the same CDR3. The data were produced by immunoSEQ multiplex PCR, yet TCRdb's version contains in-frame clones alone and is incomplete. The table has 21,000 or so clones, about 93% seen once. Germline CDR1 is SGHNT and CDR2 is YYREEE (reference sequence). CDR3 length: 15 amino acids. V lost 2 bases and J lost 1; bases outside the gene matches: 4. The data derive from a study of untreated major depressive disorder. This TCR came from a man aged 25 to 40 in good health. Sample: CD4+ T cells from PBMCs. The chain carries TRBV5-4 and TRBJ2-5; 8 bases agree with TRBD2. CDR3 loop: CASSFDGGGQETQYF. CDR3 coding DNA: TGTGCCAGCAGCTTTGACGGGGGGGGCCAAGAGACCCAGTACTTC.